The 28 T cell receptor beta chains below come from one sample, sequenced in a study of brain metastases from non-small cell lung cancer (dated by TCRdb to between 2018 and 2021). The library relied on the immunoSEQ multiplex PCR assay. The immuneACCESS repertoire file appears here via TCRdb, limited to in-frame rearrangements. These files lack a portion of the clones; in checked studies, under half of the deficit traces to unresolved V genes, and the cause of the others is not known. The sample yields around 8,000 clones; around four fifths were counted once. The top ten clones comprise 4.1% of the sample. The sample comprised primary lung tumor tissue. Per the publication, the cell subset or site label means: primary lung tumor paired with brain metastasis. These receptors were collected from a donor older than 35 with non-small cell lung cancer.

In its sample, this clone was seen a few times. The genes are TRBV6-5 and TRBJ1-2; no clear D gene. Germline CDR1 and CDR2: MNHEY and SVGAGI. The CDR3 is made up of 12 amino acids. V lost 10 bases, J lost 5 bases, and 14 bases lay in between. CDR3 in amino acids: CAIMDPVYGYTF. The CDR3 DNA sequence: TGTGCCATTATGGACCCGGTATATGGCTACACCTTC.

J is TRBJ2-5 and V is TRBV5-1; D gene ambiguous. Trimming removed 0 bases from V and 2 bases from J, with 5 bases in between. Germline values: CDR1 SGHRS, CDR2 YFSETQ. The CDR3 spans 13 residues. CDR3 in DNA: TGCGCCAGCAGCTTGGGGAATCAAGAGACCCAGTACTTC. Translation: CASSLGNQETQYF.

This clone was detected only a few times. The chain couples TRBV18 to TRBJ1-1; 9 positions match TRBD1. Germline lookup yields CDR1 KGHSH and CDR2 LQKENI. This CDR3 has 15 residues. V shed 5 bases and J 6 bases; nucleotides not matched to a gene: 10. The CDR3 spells CASSSLNRGRAEAFF. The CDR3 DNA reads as TGTGCCAGCTCATCGTTGAACAGGGGGCGGGCTGAAGCTTTCTTT.

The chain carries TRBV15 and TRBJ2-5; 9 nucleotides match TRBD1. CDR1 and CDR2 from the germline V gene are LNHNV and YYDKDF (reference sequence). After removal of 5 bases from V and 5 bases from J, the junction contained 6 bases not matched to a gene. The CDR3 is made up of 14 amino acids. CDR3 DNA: TGTGCCACCAGCGGGACAGGGTGGGGGGAGACCCAGTACTTC. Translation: CATSGTGWGETQYF.

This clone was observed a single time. CDR3 DNA sequence: TGTGCCAGCAGTTTGGGCGGCACGAACACCGGGGAGCTGTTTTTT. It yields the protein CASSLGGTNTGELFF. The genes are TRBV28 and TRBJ2-2; D gene unclear. Germline V gene data show CDR1 as MDHEN and CDR2 as SYDVKM. V shed 3 bases and J shed 0 bases, with 8 bases lying between them. The CDR3 contains 15 residues. Full variable domain (outside the CDR3, taken from reference TRBV28 and TRBJ2-2): DVKVTQSSRYLVKRTGEKVFLECVQDMDHENMFWYRQDPGLGLRLIYFSYDVKMKEKGDIPEGYSVSREKKERFSLILESASTNQTSMYLCASSLGGTNTGELFFGEGSRLTVL.

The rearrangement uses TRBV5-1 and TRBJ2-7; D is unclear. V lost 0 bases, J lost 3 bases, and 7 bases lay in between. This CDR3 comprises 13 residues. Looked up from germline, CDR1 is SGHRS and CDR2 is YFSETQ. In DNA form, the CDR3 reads TGCGCCAGCAGCTTGGCTTTGGGCTACGAGCAGTACTTC. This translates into CASSLALGYEQYF. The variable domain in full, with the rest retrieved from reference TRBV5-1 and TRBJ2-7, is KAGVTQTPRYLIKTRGQQVTLSCSPISGHRSVSWYQQTPGQGLQFLFEYFSETQRNKGNFPGRFSGRQFSNSRSEMNVSTLELGDSALYLCASSLALGYEQYFGPGTRLTVT.

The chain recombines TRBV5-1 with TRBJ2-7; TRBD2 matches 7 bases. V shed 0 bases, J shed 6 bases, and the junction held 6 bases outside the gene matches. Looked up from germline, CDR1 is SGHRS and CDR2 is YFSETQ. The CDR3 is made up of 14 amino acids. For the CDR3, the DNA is TGCGCCAGCAGCTTGGACCCGGGAGGTCCCGAGCAGTACTTC. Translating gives CASSLDPGGPEQYF.

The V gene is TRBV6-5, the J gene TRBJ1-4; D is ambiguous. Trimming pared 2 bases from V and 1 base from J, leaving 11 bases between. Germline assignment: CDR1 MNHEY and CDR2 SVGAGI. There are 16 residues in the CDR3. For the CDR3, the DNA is TGTGCCAGCAGTTACGGCCAGACGGAAACTAATGAAAAACTGTTTTTT. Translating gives CASSYGQTETNEKLFF.

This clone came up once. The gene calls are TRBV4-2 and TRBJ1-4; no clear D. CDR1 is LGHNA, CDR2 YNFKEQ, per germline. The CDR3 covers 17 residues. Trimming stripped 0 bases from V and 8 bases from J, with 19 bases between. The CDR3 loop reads CASSQEIRPAPGEKLFF. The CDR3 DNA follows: TGTGCCAGCAGCCAAGAAATTCGGCCGGCCCCCGGGGAAAAACTGTTTTTT.

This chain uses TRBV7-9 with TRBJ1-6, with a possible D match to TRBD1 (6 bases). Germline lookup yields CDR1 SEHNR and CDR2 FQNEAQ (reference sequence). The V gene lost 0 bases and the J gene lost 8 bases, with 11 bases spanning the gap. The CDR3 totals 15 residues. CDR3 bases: TGTGCCAGCAGCTTAGCGACAGGCCCCCATTCACCCCTCCACTTT. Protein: CASSLATGPHSPLHF.

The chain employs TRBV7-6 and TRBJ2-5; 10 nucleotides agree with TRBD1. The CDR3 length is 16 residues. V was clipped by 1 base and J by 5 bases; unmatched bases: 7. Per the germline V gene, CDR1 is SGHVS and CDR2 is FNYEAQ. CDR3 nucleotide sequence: TGTGCCAGCAGCTTAGAGGGACAGGGGATCGCGGAGACCCAGTACTTC. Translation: CASSLEGQGIAETQYF.

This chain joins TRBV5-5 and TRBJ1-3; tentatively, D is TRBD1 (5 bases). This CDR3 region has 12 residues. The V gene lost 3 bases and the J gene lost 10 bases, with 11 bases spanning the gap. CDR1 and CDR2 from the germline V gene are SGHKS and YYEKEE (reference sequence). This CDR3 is CASSWDGGTIYF. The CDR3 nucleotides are TGTGCCAGCAGCTGGGATGGGGGAACCATATATTTT.

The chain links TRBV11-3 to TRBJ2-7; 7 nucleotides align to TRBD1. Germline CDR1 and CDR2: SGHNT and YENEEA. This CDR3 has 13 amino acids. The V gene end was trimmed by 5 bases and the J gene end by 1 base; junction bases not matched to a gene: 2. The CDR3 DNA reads TGTGCCAGCAGCGAGGGACAGTCCTACGAGCAGTACTTC. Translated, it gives CASSEGQSYEQYF. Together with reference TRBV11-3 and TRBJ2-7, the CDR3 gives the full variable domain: EAGVVQSPRYKIIEKKQPVAFWCNPISGHNTLYWYLQNLGQGPELLIRYENEEAVDDSQLPKDRFSAERLKGVDSTLKIQPAELGDSAVYLCASSEGQSYEQYFGPGTRLTVT.

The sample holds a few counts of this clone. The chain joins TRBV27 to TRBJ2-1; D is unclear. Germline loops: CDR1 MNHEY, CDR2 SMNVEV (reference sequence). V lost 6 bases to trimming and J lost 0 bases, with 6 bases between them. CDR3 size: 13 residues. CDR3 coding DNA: TGTGCCAGCAGGCGGAGCTCCTACAATGAGCAGTTCTTC. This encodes CASRRSSYNEQFF.

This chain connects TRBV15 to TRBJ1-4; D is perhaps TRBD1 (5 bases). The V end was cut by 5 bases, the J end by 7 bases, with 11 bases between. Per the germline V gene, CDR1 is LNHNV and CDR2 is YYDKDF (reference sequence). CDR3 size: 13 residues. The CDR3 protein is CATSRQGGEKLFF. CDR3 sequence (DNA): TGTGCCACCAGCCGTCAGGGAGGTGAAAAACTGTTTTTT. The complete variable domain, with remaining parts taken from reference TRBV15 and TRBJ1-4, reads DAMVIQNPRYQVTQFGKPVTLSCSQTLNHNVMYWYQQKSSQAPKLLFHYYDKDFNNEADTPDNFQSRRPNTSFCFLDIRSPGLGDTAMYLCATSRQGGEKLFFGSGTQLSVL.

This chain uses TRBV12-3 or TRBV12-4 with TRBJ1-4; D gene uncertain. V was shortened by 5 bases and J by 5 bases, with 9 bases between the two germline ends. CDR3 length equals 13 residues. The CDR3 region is CASSMDLNEKLFF. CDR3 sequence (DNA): TGTGCCAGCAGTATGGACTTAAATGAAAAACTGTTTTTT.

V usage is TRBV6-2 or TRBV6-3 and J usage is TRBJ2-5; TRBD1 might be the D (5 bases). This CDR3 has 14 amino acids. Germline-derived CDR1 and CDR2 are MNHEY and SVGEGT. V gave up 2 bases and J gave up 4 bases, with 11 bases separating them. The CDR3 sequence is CASSYIRESETQYF. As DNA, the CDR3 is TGTGCCAGCAGTTACATCAGGGAATCAGAGACCCAGTACTTC.

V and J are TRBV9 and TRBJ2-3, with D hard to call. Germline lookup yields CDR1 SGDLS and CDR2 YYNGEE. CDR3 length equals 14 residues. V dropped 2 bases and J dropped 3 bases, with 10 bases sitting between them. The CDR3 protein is CASSVRDGTDTQYF. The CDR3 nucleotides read TGTGCCAGCAGCGTTAGAGATGGGACAGATACGCAGTATTTT.

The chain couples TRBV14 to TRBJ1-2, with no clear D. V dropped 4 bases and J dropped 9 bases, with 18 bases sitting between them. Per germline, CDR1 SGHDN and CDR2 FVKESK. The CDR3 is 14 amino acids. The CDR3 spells CASSRDVLDDRYTF. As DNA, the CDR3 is TGTGCCAGCAGCCGAGATGTGTTGGACGATCGCTACACCTTC. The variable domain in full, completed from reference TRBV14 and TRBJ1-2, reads EAGVTQFPSHSVIEKGQTVTLRCDPISGHDNLYWYRRVMGKEIKFLLHFVKESKQDESGMPNNRFLAERTGGTYSTLKVQPAELEDSGVYFCASSRDVLDDRYTFGSGTRLTVV.

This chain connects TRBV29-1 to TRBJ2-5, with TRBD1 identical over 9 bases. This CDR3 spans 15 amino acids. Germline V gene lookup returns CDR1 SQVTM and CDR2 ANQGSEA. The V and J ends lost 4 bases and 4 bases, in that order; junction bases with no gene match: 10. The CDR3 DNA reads TGCAGCGTTGTAGAGGACAGGGGCAACGGAGAGACCCAGTACTTC. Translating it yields CSVVEDRGNGETQYF.

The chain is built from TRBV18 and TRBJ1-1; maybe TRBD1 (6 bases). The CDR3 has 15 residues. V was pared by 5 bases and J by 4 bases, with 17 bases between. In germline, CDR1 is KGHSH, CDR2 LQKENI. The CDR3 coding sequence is TGTGCCAGCTCAGGGCCTGAACTGGGGGCCACTGAAGCTTTCTTT. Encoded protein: CASSGPELGATEAFF.

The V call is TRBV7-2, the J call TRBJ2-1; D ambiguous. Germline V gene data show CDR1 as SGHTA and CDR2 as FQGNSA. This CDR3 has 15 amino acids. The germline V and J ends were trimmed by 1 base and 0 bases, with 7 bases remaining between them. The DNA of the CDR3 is TGTGCCAGCAGCTTAGGGTCAAGCTCCTACAATGAGCAGTTCTTC. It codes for CASSLGSSSYNEQFF. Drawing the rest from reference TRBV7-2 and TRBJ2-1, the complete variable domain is GAGVSQSPSNKVTEKGKDVELRCDPISGHTALYWYRQSLGQGLEFLIYFQGNSAPDKSGLPSDRFSAERTGGSVSTLTIQRTQQEDSAVYLCASSLGSSSYNEQFFGPGTRLTVL.

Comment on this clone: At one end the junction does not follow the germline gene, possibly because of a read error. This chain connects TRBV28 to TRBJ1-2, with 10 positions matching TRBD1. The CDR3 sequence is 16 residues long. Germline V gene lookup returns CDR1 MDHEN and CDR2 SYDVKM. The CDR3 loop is CASSPGTGAQIYDYTF. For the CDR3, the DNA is TGTGCCAGCAGTCCCGGGACAGGGGCTCAAATCTATGACTACACCTTC.

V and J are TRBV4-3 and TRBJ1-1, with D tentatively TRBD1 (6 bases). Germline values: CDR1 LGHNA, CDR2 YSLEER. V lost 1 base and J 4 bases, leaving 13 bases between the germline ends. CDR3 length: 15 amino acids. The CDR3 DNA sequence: TGCGCCAGCAGCCAAGCGGGGGGCCTGGGCACTGAAGCTTTCTTT. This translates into CASSQAGGLGTEAFF.

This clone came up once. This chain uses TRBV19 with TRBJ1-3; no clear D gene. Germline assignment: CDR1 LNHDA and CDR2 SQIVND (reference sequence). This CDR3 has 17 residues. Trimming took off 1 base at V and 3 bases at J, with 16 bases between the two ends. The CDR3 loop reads CASSIGVQIPLGNTIYF. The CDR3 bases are TGTGCCAGTAGTATAGGGGTTCAGATACCACTTGGAAACACCATATATTTT.

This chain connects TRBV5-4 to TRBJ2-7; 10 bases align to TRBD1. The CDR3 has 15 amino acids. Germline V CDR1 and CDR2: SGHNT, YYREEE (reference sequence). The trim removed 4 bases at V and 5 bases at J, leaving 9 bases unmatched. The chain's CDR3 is CASSPPPGQGNEQYF. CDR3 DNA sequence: TGTGCCAGCAGCCCTCCTCCGGGACAGGGGAACGAGCAGTACTTC.

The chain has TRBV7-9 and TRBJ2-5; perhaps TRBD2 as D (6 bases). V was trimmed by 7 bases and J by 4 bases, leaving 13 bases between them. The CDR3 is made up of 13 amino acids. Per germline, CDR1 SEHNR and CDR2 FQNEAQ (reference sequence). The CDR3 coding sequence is TGTGCCAGCATCGCAGTGGGGGGAGAGACCCAGTACTTC. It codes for CASIAVGGETQYF. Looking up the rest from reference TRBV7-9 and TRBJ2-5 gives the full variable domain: DTGVSQNPRHKITKRGQNVTFRCDPISEHNRLYWYRQTLGQGPEFLTYFQNEAQLEKSRLLSDRFSAERPKGSFSTLEIQRTEQGDSAMYLCASIAVGGETQYFGPGTRLLVL.

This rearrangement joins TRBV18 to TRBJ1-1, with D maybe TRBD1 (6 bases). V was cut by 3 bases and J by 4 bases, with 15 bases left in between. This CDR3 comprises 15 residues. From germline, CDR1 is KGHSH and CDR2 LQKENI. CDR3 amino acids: CASSPSTQGSTEAFF. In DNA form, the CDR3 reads TGTGCCAGCTCACCTTCGACTCAGGGGTCCACTGAAGCTTTCTTT.